This TCR beta chain was profiled in a study of T cell repertoires in cytomegalovirus infection. In the study overall: An indication of both CMV infection and matching HLA type came from public TCR beta signatures.

TCRdb independently ran MiXCR on the reads; one entry per CDR3 protein. This table has roughly 600,000 distinct CDR3 sequences, approximately 25% appearing once. This clonotype has at least ten counts. Its antigen is not identified. V was pared by 4 bases and J by 4 bases, with 18 bases of the junction left unmatched. This CDR3 comprises 19 residues. The germline CDR1 and CDR2 sequences are SGHTA and FQGNSA. Study outcomes and limitations: Cumulated frequencies of public TCR beta families served to identify carriers of CMV plus the relevant HLA. Clonotypes of TCR beta that were HLA-C-restricted and CMV-specific dominated the ex vivo response.

The chain joins TRBV7-2 to TRBJ2-3, with 9 bases lining up with TRBD2. Input material: CD8+ T cells from PBMCs. The receptor comes from a human donor in good health (CMV status not recorded). Some clones in this sample may be carry-over from other donors' samples. CDR3 loop: CASSSRPWVAGERSDTQYF. For the CDR3, the DNA is TGTGCCAGCAGCTCCCGCCCCTGGGTAGCGGGGGAAAGGTCAGATACGCAGTATTTT.